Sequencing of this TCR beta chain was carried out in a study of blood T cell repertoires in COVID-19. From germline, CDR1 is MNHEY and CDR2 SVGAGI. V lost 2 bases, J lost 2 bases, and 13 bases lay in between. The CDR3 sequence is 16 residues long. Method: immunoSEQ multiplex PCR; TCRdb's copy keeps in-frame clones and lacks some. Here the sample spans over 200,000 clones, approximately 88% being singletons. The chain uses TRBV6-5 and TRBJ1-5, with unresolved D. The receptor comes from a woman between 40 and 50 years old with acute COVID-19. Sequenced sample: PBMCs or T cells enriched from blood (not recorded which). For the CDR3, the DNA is TGTGCCAGCAGTTACGACGGGGTCGGGGGCAATCAGCCCCAGCATTTT. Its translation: CASSYDGVGGNQPQHF.